The 20 T cell receptor beta chains below come from one sample, sequenced in a study of shared clonotypes between healthy human individuals. Sequenced by immunoSEQ multiplex PCR; TCRdb stores in-frame clones only, minus some. The sample shows about 2.3 million clones, around 92% of them seen only once. Material for sequencing was naive CD4+ T cells from PBMCs. Noted subset: CD45RA+ positively selected. Every receptor here comes from a man between 18 and 35 years old in good health. Some clones in this sample may be carry-over from other donors' samples.

This chain joins TRBV2 and TRBJ2-7, with D possibly called TRBD1 or TRBD2 (5 bases each). The length of the CDR3 is 15 residues. Germline CDR1 reads SNHLY; CDR2 reads FYNNEI. The V end lost 5 bases, the J end lost 2 bases, and 16 bases lay between the germline ends. The CDR3 bases are TGTGCCAGCAGTCCGGGAAGGACATCGACCTACGAGCAGTACTTC. This encodes CASSPGRTSTYEQYF.

The V and J genes are TRBV7-3 and TRBJ1-1; D may be TRBD1 (5 bases). The germline V gene encodes CDR1 SGHTA and CDR2 FQGTGA. There are 14 residues in the CDR3. V was clipped by 2 bases and J by 4 bases, with 11 bases between them. CDR3 bases: TGTGCCAGCAGCTTAGAGGGGATGACCACTGAAGCTTTCTTT. It encodes CASSLEGMTTEAFF.

The chain recombines TRBV7-6 with TRBJ2-3, with D possibly being TRBD2 (5 bases). The CDR3 runs 14 residues. Germline V gene data show CDR1 as SGHVS and CDR2 as FNYEAQ. The V gene lost 0 bases and the J gene lost 3 bases, with 7 bases spanning the gap. CDR3 protein: CASSLALATDTQYF. CDR3 DNA sequence: TGTGCCAGCAGCTTAGCGCTAGCAACAGATACGCAGTATTTT. Based on the CDR3 plus reference TRBV7-6 and TRBJ2-3, the full variable domain is GAGVSQSPRYKVTKRGQDVALRCDPISGHVSLYWYRQALGQGPEFLTYFNYEAQQDKSGLPNDRFSAERPEGSISTLTIQRTEQRDSAMYRCASSLALATDTQYFGPGTRLTVL.

The chain employs TRBV7-2 and TRBJ2-5; 9 bases fit TRBD1. Trimming at V came to 3 bases and at J to 5 bases, leaving 10 bases not matched to a gene. This CDR3 is built from 16 residues. The germline V gene has CDR1 SGHTA and CDR2 FQGNSA. For the CDR3, the DNA is TGTGCCAGCAGCTTTCAAAGATCCGGGACAGGGGAGACCCAGTACTTC. As protein: CASSFQRSGTGETQYF. The complete variable domain, with remaining parts taken from reference TRBV7-2 and TRBJ2-5, reads GAGVSQSPSNKVTEKGKDVELRCDPISGHTALYWYRQSLGQGLEFLIYFQGNSAPDKSGLPSDRFSAERTGGSVSTLTIQRTQQEDSAVYLCASSFQRSGTGETQYFGPGTRLLVL.

The sample holds a few counts of this clone. The sample contains more than one DNA sequence encoding this CDR3. The chain carries TRBV28 and TRBJ1-1, with 7 positions matching TRBD1. Germline CDR1 MDHEN, CDR2 SYDVKM. There are 13 residues in the CDR3. With V trimmed by 6 bases and J by 3 bases, 4 bases remained unmatched. CDR3 in DNA: TGTGCCAGCAGGGGAACAGGGGACACTGAAGCTTTCTTT. It specifies CASRGTGDTEAFF.

The gene calls are TRBV27 and TRBJ2-7; 14 nucleotides agree with TRBD2. The CDR3 loop spans 17 amino acids. After removal of 4 bases from V and 4 bases from J, the junction contained 9 bases not matched to a gene. Per the germline V gene, CDR1 is MNHEY and CDR2 is SMNVEV (reference sequence). CDR3 bases: TGTGCCAGCAGTTCCGGGACTAGCGGGGGTGGGGGGTACGAGCAGTACTTC. The encoded protein is CASSSGTSGGGGYEQYF.

The J gene is TRBJ2-2, the V gene TRBV11-2, with 9 bases identical to TRBD2. Germline trimming cut 5 bases from V and 5 bases from J; bases unmatched to any gene: 6. The germline V gene encodes CDR1 SGHAT and CDR2 FQNNGV. This CDR3 comprises 15 residues. The CDR3 loop is CASSVSGRLTGELFF. The CDR3 nucleotides read TGTGCCAGCAGCGTTAGCGGGAGATTGACCGGGGAGCTGTTTTTT.

This clone was detected a few times. The V call is TRBV5-1, the J call TRBJ2-5; 15 bases are shared with TRBD2. The length of the CDR3 is 22 residues. The V segment lost 4 bases and the J segment 0 bases; nucleotides outside the gene matches: 19. The germline gives CDR1 SGHRS, CDR2 YFSETQ. CDR3 nucleotides: TGCGCCAGCAGCCGAGACAATGGGACTAGCGGGAGGAGCATGTTAAACCAAGAGACCCAGTACTTC. Its protein is CASSRDNGTSGRSMLNQETQYF. Drawing the rest from reference TRBV5-1 and TRBJ2-5, the complete variable domain is KAGVTQTPRYLIKTRGQQVTLSCSPISGHRSVSWYQQTPGQGLQFLFEYFSETQRNKGNFPGRFSGRQFSNSRSEMNVSTLELGDSALYLCASSRDNGTSGRSMLNQETQYFGPGTRLLVL.

This clone has only one observation. The CDR3 loop is CASSFQDGSNYGYTF. In nucleotides, the CDR3 is TGTGCCAGCAGTTTCCAAGACGGATCTAACTATGGCTACACCTTC. This sequence joins TRBV6-6 and TRBJ1-2, with D unclear. CDR1 is MNHNY, CDR2 SVGAGI, per germline (reference sequence). Trimming left V 4 bases short and J 0 bases short, with 12 bases between. The CDR3 has 15 residues.

This sequence joins TRBV28 and TRBJ2-1, with 9 bases identical to TRBD2. The CDR3 sequence is 16 residues long. Germline loops: CDR1 MDHEN, CDR2 SYDVKM. Losses at the gene ends were 5 bases for V and 5 bases for J; bases not matched to a gene: 10. CDR3 sequence: CASSPSGLAGNNEQFF. CDR3 DNA: TGTGCCAGCAGTCCGTCCGGGCTAGCGGGAAACAATGAGCAGTTCTTC.

The chain couples TRBV7-8 to TRBJ2-7, with TRBD2 matching over 8 bases. Losses at the gene ends were 0 bases for V and 4 bases for J; bases not matched to a gene: 8. Germline CDR1 and CDR2: SGHVS and FQNEAQ. The CDR3 totals 16 residues. The CDR3 DNA reads TGTGCCAGCAGCTTAGCGGAAAGCGGGAGTACGTACGAGCAGTACTTC. Encoded protein: CASSLAESGSTYEQYF.

V and J are TRBV27 and TRBJ2-7; 9 positions agree with TRBD2. Per germline, CDR1 MNHEY and CDR2 SMNVEV (reference sequence). With V trimmed by 8 bases and J by 2 bases, 13 bases remained unmatched. The CDR3 spans 16 residues. As DNA, the CDR3 is TGTGCCAGCGGTCCCTATAGCGGGAGAGCCCCCTACGAGCAGTACTTC. The encoded protein is CASGPYSGRAPYEQYF.

The gene calls are TRBV11-3 and TRBJ2-3, with 8 bases that match TRBD1. Per the germline V gene, CDR1 is SGHNT and CDR2 is YENEEA. The CDR3 is 16 residues long. With V trimmed by 5 bases and J by 0 bases, 7 bases remained unmatched. CDR3 loop: CASSQRTGLSTDTQYF. CDR3 nucleotide sequence: TGTGCCAGCAGCCAACGGACAGGGTTAAGCACAGATACGCAGTATTTT.

The chain has TRBV14 and TRBJ2-5; D may be TRBD1 or TRBD2 (5 bases each). With 3 bases removed from V and 1 base from J, the gap between germline ends came to 9 bases. Germline V gene data show CDR1 as SGHDN and CDR2 as FVKESK. This CDR3 spans 14 amino acids. The CDR3 region is CASSHWDAQETQYF. The CDR3 coding sequence is TGTGCCAGCAGCCACTGGGACGCCCAAGAGACCCAGTACTTC.

For this clone: Other DNA sequences in this sample translate to the same CDR3. The rearrangement uses TRBV7-3 and TRBJ1-2; no definite D call. CDR3 size: 15 residues. Germline V gene lookup returns CDR1 SGHTA and CDR2 FQGTGA. V dropped 2 bases and J dropped 5 bases, with 15 bases sitting between them. The CDR3 bases are TGTGCCAGCAGCTTACTACCGGGAGCCTCATATGGCTACACCTTC. Residues: CASSLLPGASYGYTF.

The gene calls are TRBV11-2 and TRBJ2-2; D possibly corresponds to TRBD2 (6 bases). The V gene's germline CDR1 is SGHAT and CDR2 FQNNGV. CDR3 length: 18 amino acids. The V end lost 2 bases, the J end lost 2 bases, and 18 bases lay between the germline ends. The DNA for the CDR3 is TGTGCCAGCAGCTTATTACACAGCCGAGCGGGTAACACCGGGGAGCTGTTTTTT. Translating gives CASSLLHSRAGNTGELFF.

The chain couples TRBV23-1 to TRBJ1-3; D is ambiguous. TRBV23-1 belongs to the ORF category, with a function that is uncertain. The CDR3 is 16 amino acids. V was trimmed by 3 bases and J by 1 base, leaving 13 bases between them. This CDR3 reads CASSHYLLGSGNTIYF. CDR3 nucleotide sequence: TGCGCCAGCAGTCATTACCTTTTGGGGTCTGGAAACACCATATATTTT.

The CDR3 here is CASSLDSVGGEQFF. The CDR3 nucleotides are TGTGCCAGCAGTTTAGATAGTGTGGGGGGCGAGCAGTTCTTC. The chain carries TRBV28 and TRBJ2-1; D may match TRBD1 or TRBD2 (6 bases each). V was cut by 2 bases and J by 10 bases, with 15 bases left in between. The germline gives CDR1 MDHEN, CDR2 SYDVKM. The length of the CDR3 is 14 residues.

The chain uses TRBV9 and TRBJ2-3; 9 bases are a match to TRBD2. The CDR3 runs to 15 residues. Germline lookup yields CDR1 SGDLS and CDR2 YYNGEE. V lost 0 bases to trimming and J lost 4 bases; unmatched junction nucleotides: 3. This CDR3 is CASSVASGEADTQYF. In DNA, the CDR3 is TGTGCCAGCAGCGTAGCTAGCGGGGAAGCAGATACGCAGTATTTT.

The rearrangement uses TRBV11-2 and TRBJ2-3; 10 nucleotides match TRBD2. Looked up from germline, CDR1 is SGHAT and CDR2 is FQNNGV. The CDR3 runs 16 residues. V gave up 2 bases and J gave up 0 bases; unmatched junction bases: 2. This CDR3 reads CASSLTSGISTDTQYF. DNA of the CDR3: TGTGCCAGCAGCTTAACTAGCGGGATTAGCACAGATACGCAGTATTTT.